The 3 T cell receptor beta chains below come from one sample, sequenced in a study of blood T cell repertoires in COVID-19. Only in-frame clones appear in the TCRdb table, and some are missing; sequencing was by immunoSEQ multiplex PCR. The table records fewer than 300,000 clones, more than 85% of them present only once. The sample comprised peripheral blood. Receptors originate from a woman aged 25 to 39 with COVID-19, enrolled during active disease.

The chain links TRBV15 to TRBJ2-7, with D uncertain. Trimming stripped 3 bases from V and 6 bases from J, with 18 bases between. The CDR3 runs to 15 residues. Germline CDR1 is LNHNV and CDR2 is YYDKDF (reference sequence). The DNA for the CDR3 is TGTGCCACCAGCAGGGGTATTGAGAGCGTCGGCGAGCAGTACTTC. The encoded protein is CATSRGIESVGEQYF.

V usage is TRBV28 and J usage is TRBJ1-5, with D uncertain. CDR3 length: 13 amino acids. Trimming shortened V by 2 bases and J by 5 bases, and 7 bases separated the two germline ends. CDR1 is MDHEN and CDR2 is SYDVKM in the germline V gene. The CDR3 DNA reads TGTGCCAGCAGTTTAAACCGGGATCAGCCCCAGCATTTT. Its translation is CASSLNRDQPQHF.

J is TRBJ1-5 and V is TRBV7-9, with D perhaps TRBD1 (6 bases). The length of the CDR3 is 14 residues. V lost 5 bases and J 8 bases, leaving 16 bases between the germline ends. Per germline, CDR1 SEHNR and CDR2 FQNEAQ (reference sequence). The CDR3 bases are TGTGCCAGCAGCACTACAGGGTCCCCCGAGCCCCAGCATTTT. Its protein product is CASSTTGSPEPQHF.